This is a list of T cell receptor beta chains from one sample in a study of immune heterogeneity within non-small cell lung tumors. Each CDR3 protein is one row after TCRdb ran MiXCR on the multiplex PCR reads. The sample lists around 4,700 distinct CDR3 sequences; 20% to 25% were seen once. Sequencing used lung tumor tissue. The origin of the receptors is a man aged 55 to 70 with non-small cell lung cancer. CDR3s include the opening cysteine and the closing phenylalanine or tryptophan. The D gene is left open where the match is weak. The size of a clone is reported for some rows only, either as once, few or many, or as a class for expanded clones.

d_call	clone_size	j_call	v_call	cdr3_nt	cdr3_aa
.	medium-sized	TRBJ1-1	TRBV25-1	TGTGCCAGCAGTAGGGGGAACACTGAAGCTTTCTTT	CASSRGNTEAFF
.	.	TRBJ1-2	TRBV5-6	TGTGCCAGCAGCTTGGCGGGATTCTATGGCTACACCTTC	CASSLAGFYGYTF
.	few	TRBJ1-5	TRBV6-4	TGTGCCAGCATTTTCCCCCCAAGGGAAAAACCTTATAGCAATCAGCCCCAGCATTTT	CASIFPPREKPYSNQPQHF
TRBD1	few	TRBJ2-1	TRBV7-3	TGTGCCAGCAGCTCCGGGACAGGAGGTCGAAATGAGCAGTTCTTC	CASSSGTGGRNEQFF
TRBD2	medium-sized	TRBJ2-7	TRBV28	TGTGCCAGCAGCCTTTCCCTATCTAGCGGGATTAGCTCCTACGAGCAGTACTTC	CASSLSLSSGISSYEQYF
.	.	TRBJ2-7	TRBV6-1	TGTGCCAGCGGGGGCGGCTACGAGCAGTACTTC	CASGGGYEQYF
TRBD1	medium-sized	TRBJ2-7	TRBV28	TGTGCCAGCAGTTCGTCCTCCGGGACAGGATCCTACGAGCAGTACTTC	CASSSSSGTGSYEQYF
TRBD2	few	TRBJ2-1	TRBV5-1	TGCGCCAGCAGTCGCGAAGCTGGGACTAGAGTAGGCAATGAGCAGTTCTTC	CASSREAGTRVGNEQFF
.	medium-sized	TRBJ2-2	TRBV20-1	TGCAGTGCTAGAGAAAAGCAGACTAACACCGGGGAGCTGTTTTTT	CSAREKQTNTGELFF
.	few	TRBJ2-1	TRBV20-1	TGCAGTGCTGAACACGACAGGCGGGTGAATGAGCAGTTCTTC	CSAEHDRRVNEQFF
TRBD2	.	TRBJ2-3	TRBV30	TGTGCCTGGAGTTCAAGCGGGAGGGCCGGGGGTGGCACAGATACGCAGTATTTT	CAWSSSGRAGGGTDTQYF
.	.	TRBJ2-7	TRBV3-1	TGTGCCAGCAGCCTTTCCCGCCGCGGCTACGAGCAGTACTTC	CASSLSRRGYEQYF
.	.	TRBJ2-7	TRBV3-1	TGTGCCAGCAGCCAAGGGTGGCAACGGGAGAGGGGGAACGAGCAGTACTTC	CASSQGWQRERGNEQYF
TRBD1	.	TRBJ2-3	TRBV12-3/TRBV12-4	TGTGCCAGCAGTGCCAGCTCCAGGGGGATCTCAGATACGCAGTATTTT	CASSASSRGISDTQYF
.	few	TRBJ2-3	TRBV19	TGTGCCAGTAGTCTCGGACTTTCAGATACGCAGTATTTT	CASSLGLSDTQYF
.	.	TRBJ2-7	TRBV5-6	TGTGCCAGCAGCCCACAGGGCTACGAGCAGTACTTC	CASSPQGYEQYF
TRBD1	few	TRBJ1-2	TRBV7-8	TGTGCCAGCAGTCTTATGTTGACAGGGGAGACCTATGGCTACACCTTC	CASSLMLTGETYGYTF
.	medium-sized	TRBJ2-3	TRBV20-1	TGCAGTGCTACCCCGGCGGGGGCCAGCACAGATACGCAGTATTTT	CSATPAGASTDTQYF
TRBD2	.	TRBJ2-7	TRBV14	TGTGCCAGCAGCCAAAGTAGCGGGGGCGAGCAGTACTTC	CASSQSSGGEQYF
.	few	TRBJ2-1	TRBV4-1	TGCGCCAGCAGCCAACAAGGCCTGAAAAGGGGCAATGAGCAGTTCTTC	CASSQQGLKRGNEQFF
TRBD2	.	TRBJ2-3	TRBV7-2	TGTGCCAGCAGGGGGAGCGGGAGCGTGGGGGATACGCAGTATTTT	CASRGSGSVGDTQYF
TRBD1	.	TRBJ2-7	TRBV5-6	TGTGCCAGCAGCCGTTTCGGGACAGGACTATACGAGCAGTACTTC	CASSRFGTGLYEQYF
TRBD1	.	TRBJ1-2	TRBV4-1	TGCGCCAGCAGCCATACACACCTACAGGGGGAAGGCTACACCTTC	CASSHTHLQGEGYTF
.	few	TRBJ2-5	TRBV20-1	TGCAGTGCTAGAGGGGTCGGGATCCAAGAGACCCAGTACTTC	CSARGVGIQETQYF
.	medium-sized	TRBJ2-5	TRBV2	TGTGCCAGCAAATCTAGCGACCCTCGGGAGACCCAGTACTTC	CASKSSDPRETQYF
TRBD2	.	TRBJ2-3	TRBV27	TGTGCCAGCAGTCTTAGGACTAGCGGCGAGCACAGGGGTACGCAGTATTTT	CASSLRTSGEHRGTQYF
.	few	TRBJ1-1	TRBV7-2	TGTGCCAGCAGCTTACCGACCGTAGGGAACACTGAAGCTTTCTTT	CASSLPTVGNTEAFF
TRBD2	.	TRBJ2-1	TRBV5-5	TGTGCCAGCAGCGAGAGACTAGCGCCCTACAATGAGCAGTTCTTC	CASSERLAPYNEQFF
.	medium-sized	TRBJ2-2	TRBV18	TGTGCCAGCTCACCAGGACAAAACACCGGGGAGCTGTTTTTT	CASSPGQNTGELFF
.	.	TRBJ2-5	TRBV19	TGTGCCAGTAATCCCCAAGGAGGGGGACAAGAGACCCAGTACTTC	CASNPQGGGQETQYF
.	few	TRBJ2-1	TRBV6-1	TGTGCCAGCACGGACAGTTTTGTCAATGAGCAGTTCTTC	CASTDSFVNEQFF
.	few	TRBJ2-5	TRBV5-1	TGCGCCAGCAGCTTGGTGAGAGAGACCCAGTACTTC	CASSLVRETQYF
TRBD1	.	TRBJ2-1	TRBV2	TGTGCCAGCAGTTATAGGGACAGGGGCGAGCAGTTCTTC	CASSYRDRGEQFF
.	few	TRBJ2-7	TRBV27	TGTGCCAGCAGTCCGGGGGACTCCTCCTACGAGCAGTACTTC	CASSPGDSSYEQYF
TRBD2	.	TRBJ2-7	TRBV5-1	TGCGCCAGCAGCTTGGGTACTAGCGGGTCCTACGAGCAGTACTTC	CASSLGTSGSYEQYF
TRBD2	few	TRBJ2-3	TRBV12-3/TRBV12-4	TGTGCCAGCAGTACCAATAGCGGGAGGCGAGATACGCAGTATTTT	CASSTNSGRRDTQYF
TRBD1	few	TRBJ2-5	TRBV7-2	TGTGCCAGCAGCTCGGAGGACAGGGTCCGAGAGACCCAGTACTTC	CASSSEDRVRETQYF
TRBD2	.	TRBJ2-1	TRBV2	TGTGCCAGCAGTGAGACGGGAGGGATCTACAATGAGCAGTTCTTC	CASSETGGIYNEQFF
.	.	TRBJ1-1	TRBV29-1	TGCAGCGTTGTTCTCGGAGCAGGGTTAGCTTTCTTT	CSVVLGAGLAFF
.	few	TRBJ1-5	TRBV19	TGTGCCAGTAACCCTGCGTGGAAACGGGCGAATCAGCCCCAGCATTTT	CASNPAWKRANQPQHF
TRBD2	.	TRBJ2-1	TRBV2	TGTGCCAGCAGACAACTAGCGGGAGTCGACAATGAGCAGTTCTTC	CASRQLAGVDNEQFF
.	.	TRBJ1-2	TRBV9	TGTGCCAGCAGCCCATCGACAGGCCGTAATGGCTACACCTTC	CASSPSTGRNGYTF